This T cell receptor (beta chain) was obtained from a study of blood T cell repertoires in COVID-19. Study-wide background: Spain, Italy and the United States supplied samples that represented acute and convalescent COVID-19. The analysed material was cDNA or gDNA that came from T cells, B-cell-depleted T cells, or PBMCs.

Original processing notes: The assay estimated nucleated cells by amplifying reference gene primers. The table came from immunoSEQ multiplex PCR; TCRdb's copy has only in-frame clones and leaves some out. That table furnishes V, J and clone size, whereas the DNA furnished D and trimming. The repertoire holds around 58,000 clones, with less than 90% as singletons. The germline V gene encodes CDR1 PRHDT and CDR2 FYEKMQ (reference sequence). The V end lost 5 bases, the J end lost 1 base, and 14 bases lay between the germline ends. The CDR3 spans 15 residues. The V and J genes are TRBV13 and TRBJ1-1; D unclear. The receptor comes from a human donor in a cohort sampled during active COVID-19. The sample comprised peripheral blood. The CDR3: CASSSRGMKNTEAFF. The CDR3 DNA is TGTGCCAGCAGCAGCCGGGGAATGAAGAACACTGAAGCTTTCTTT.